What follows are 18 T cell receptor beta chains derived from one specimen sequenced in a study of OX40 agonist ivuxolimab in advanced cancers. TCRdb's copy holds only in-frame clones and misses some; the assay was immunoSEQ multiplex PCR. The data hold some 100,000 clones, with roughly nine tenths observed a single time. The source material was CD4+ or CD8+ T cells sorted from blood, sampled in a trial of the OX40 agonist ivuxolimab. These TCRs come from an adult with an advanced solid tumor such as melanoma, head and neck, liver or kidney cancer.

The V gene is TRBV5-8, the J gene TRBJ2-1, with D possibly matching TRBD2 (5 bases). The V end lost 0 bases, the J end lost 4 bases, and 17 bases lay between the germline ends. The CDR3 consists of 17 residues. Per germline, CDR1 SGHTS and CDR2 YDEGEE. The chain's CDR3 is CASSLAPRGSGYNEQFF. CDR3 coding DNA: TGTGCCAGCAGCTTGGCCCCCCGGGGATCCGGGTACAATGAGCAGTTCTTC.

V gene TRBV30 combines with J gene TRBJ1-5, with TRBD1 as a possible D gene (5 bases). V dropped 1 base and J dropped 3 bases, with 10 bases sitting between them. Looked up from germline, CDR1 is GTSNPN and CDR2 is SVGIG (reference sequence). CDR3 length equals 14 residues. In DNA form, the CDR3 reads TGTGCCTGGAGTGGGGACGGGAACAATCAGCCCCAGCATTTT. Translating gives CAWSGDGNNQPQHF.

V is TRBV11-2 and J is TRBJ2-1; TRBD2 agrees at 11 bases. The V gene's germline CDR1 is SGHAT and CDR2 FQNNGV. Trimming took 5 bases from V and 4 from J; bases not matched to a gene: 4. The CDR3 spans 15 residues. The CDR3 bases are TGTGCCAGCAGCGAGACTAGCGGGAATTACAATGAGCAGTTCTTC. Residues: CASSETSGNYNEQFF.

CDR3 sequence: CATSGRSWEEKLFF. CDR3 sequence (DNA): TGTGCCACCAGCGGACGGTCCTGGGAGGAAAAACTGTTTTTT. This chain connects TRBV15 to TRBJ1-4, with D unresolved. Germline-derived CDR1 and CDR2 are LNHNV and YYDKDF (reference sequence). The CDR3 extends over 14 amino acids. Trimming shortened V by 5 bases and J by 8 bases, and 15 bases separated the two germline ends.

As DNA, the CDR3 is TGTGCCAGCCGGGAGTATAGCAATCAGCCCCAGCATTTT. The encoded protein is CASREYSNQPQHF. V gene TRBV28 combines with J gene TRBJ1-5; D is unclear. This CDR3 is 13 amino acids long. The V and J ends lost 8 bases and 0 bases respectively, with 8 bases between them. CDR1 is MDHEN and CDR2 is SYDVKM in the germline V gene. Combining the CDR3 with reference TRBV28 and TRBJ1-5 gives the whole variable domain DVKVTQSSRYLVKRTGEKVFLECVQDMDHENMFWYRQDPGLGLRLIYFSYDVKMKEKGDIPEGYSVSREKKERFSLILESASTNQTSMYLCASREYSNQPQHFGDGTRLSIL.

The chain combines TRBV10-3 with TRBJ1-2; 10 bases fit TRBD1. Germline CDR1 and CDR2: ENHRY and SYGVKD. J was trimmed by 3 bases and V by 11 bases; bases with no gene match: 6. This CDR3 region has 13 residues. The CDR3 reads CAVRQGADYGYTF. DNA of the CDR3: TGTGCCGTAAGACAGGGGGCGGACTATGGCTACACCTTC.

This clone appeared a few times. This chain connects TRBV28 to TRBJ2-5; D tentatively reads TRBD1 or TRBD2 (5 bases each). The CDR3 has 14 residues. V lost 3 bases and J lost 5, with 13 bases in between. Germline assignment: CDR1 MDHEN and CDR2 SYDVKM. The CDR3 loop reads CASSLGRDGETQYF. For the CDR3, the DNA is TGTGCCAGCAGTTTGGGCCGGGACGGGGAGACCCAGTACTTC.

The rearrangement joins TRBV6-1 to TRBJ2-3, with TRBD1 as a possible D gene (6 bases). The CDR3 is 14 residues long. V lost 6 bases and J 4 bases, leaving 14 bases between the germline ends. Germline V gene data show CDR1 as MNHNS and CDR2 as SASEGT. The CDR3 coding sequence is TGTGCCAGCAGAAAGTACAGGGACGCAGATACGCAGTATTTT. Translating it yields CASRKYRDADTQYF.

The chain recombines TRBV7-3 with TRBJ2-5; D is ambiguous. V shed 3 bases and J shed 4 bases, with 9 bases lying between them. The CDR3 covers 13 residues. Germline values: CDR1 SGHTA, CDR2 FQGTGA. The CDR3: CASSFSSGETQYF. Here the CDR3 DNA reads TGTGCCAGCAGCTTTAGCTCCGGAGAGACCCAGTACTTC.

The chain employs TRBV15 and TRBJ1-6; D is unresolved. Trimming left V 2 bases short and J 5 bases short, with 16 bases between. Germline loops: CDR1 LNHNV, CDR2 YYDKDF (reference sequence). The CDR3 length is 17 residues. The CDR3 is CATSRLGSTADNSPLHF. The CDR3 bases are TGTGCCACCAGCAGACTAGGCTCTACCGCGGATAATTCACCCCTCCACTTT.

The rearrangement uses TRBV7-9 and TRBJ1-2, with D perhaps matching TRBD1 (6 bases). CDR1 is SEHNR, CDR2 FQNEAQ, per germline (reference sequence). This CDR3 is 15 amino acids long. V shed 4 bases and J shed 10 bases, with 22 bases lying between them. CDR3 residues: CASSSRRGALQVYTF. CDR3 bases: TGTGCCAGCAGCTCACGCAGGGGAGCCCTCCAAGTCTACACCTTC.

This chain's CDR3 is CSVEWDRYNEQFF. In nucleotides, the CDR3 is TGCAGCGTTGAATGGGACAGATACAATGAGCAGTTCTTC. The chain is built from TRBV29-1 and TRBJ2-1; 7 bases agree with TRBD1. The CDR3 is 13 residues long. Per the germline V gene, CDR1 is SQVTM and CDR2 is ANQGSEA. Trimming removed 2 bases from V and 4 bases from J; junction bases left unmatched: 2.

The count of this clone is one. V gene TRBV7-9 combines with J gene TRBJ2-7; D is ambiguous. The germline V and J ends were trimmed by 4 bases and 11 bases, with 15 bases remaining between them. CDR3 length: 12 residues. The V gene's germline CDR1 is SEHNR and CDR2 FQNEAQ (reference sequence). The CDR3, as DNA: TGTGCCAGCAGCTCCGGCCCCACGGAAGAGTACTTC. Translation: CASSSGPTEEYF.

The CDR3 DNA reads as TGTGCCACCCTGGGGGTTAACTCTGGGGCCAACGTCCTGACTTTC. Translation: CATLGVNSGANVLTF. The chain combines TRBV28 with TRBJ2-6; either TRBD1 or TRBD2 may supply D (5 bases each). Germline V gene data show CDR1 as MDHEN and CDR2 as SYDVKM. The V end lost 10 bases, the J end lost 0 bases, and 13 bases lay between the germline ends. This CDR3 has 15 amino acids.

This chain connects TRBV5-1 to TRBJ1-6, with D perhaps TRBD1 (6 bases). The CDR3 is 16 amino acids. The ends were cut back, 4 bases at V and 7 bases at J, with 18 bases in the middle. Germline V CDR1 and CDR2: SGHRS, YFSETQ. The CDR3 reads CASSPQTGTFNSPLHF. CDR3 in DNA: TGCGCCAGCAGCCCGCAAACAGGGACCTTCAATTCACCCCTCCACTTT.

The rearrangement links TRBV4-1 to TRBJ1-1; TRBD1 aligns across 8 bases. Germline V gene lookup returns CDR1 MGHRA and CDR2 YSYEKL. CDR3 size: 17 residues. With V trimmed by 1 base and J by 5 bases, 12 bases remained unmatched. For the CDR3, the DNA is TGCGCCAGCAGCCAAGCCCCAGGGGGCAGGGGAAATACTGAAGCTTTCTTT. It encodes CASSQAPGGRGNTEAFF.

This clone showed up just a few times. The chain has TRBV21-1 and TRBJ2-7; TRBD1, the D gene given by the table, was not confirmed from the DNA. TRBV21-1 is designated a pseudogene. The length of the CDR3 is 14 residues. Written as DNA, the CDR3 is TGTGCCAGGGCCAGGGACAGGGAAGCCTACGAGCAGTACGTC. Its protein product is CARARDREAYEQYV.

The chain employs TRBV28 and TRBJ2-2, with D perhaps TRBD1 (5 bases). V gave up 2 bases and J gave up 3 bases, with 10 bases separating them. This CDR3 spans 15 amino acids. The germline V gene has CDR1 MDHEN and CDR2 SYDVKM. CDR3 region: CASSLGQGDTGELFF. CDR3 in DNA: TGTGCCAGCAGTTTAGGGCAGGGCGACACCGGGGAGCTGTTTTTT.